This T cell receptor beta chain comes out of a study of T cells after yellow fever vaccination. Study at large: Those fractions that held only low numbers of cells were prepared using the SMART-Seq v4 Ultra Low Input RNA kit.

This CDR3 spans 12 amino acids. The germline CDR1 and CDR2 sequences are GTSNPN and SVGIG (reference sequence). With 3 bases clipped from V and 9 bases from J, the junction kept 7 bases outside the gene matches. In this sample, this clonotype turned up many times. A single record per CDR3 protein comes from TCRdb applying MiXCR to the 5' RACE reads. The sample holds 450,000 to 550,000 distinct CDR3 sequences, 20% to 25% seen once. The receptor comes from a man younger than 35 who received the YFV17D yellow fever vaccine. J is TRBJ1-1 and V is TRBV30; TRBD1 matches 7 bases. Sequencing used PBMCs, obtained 20 to 25 days after the first yellow fever vaccination. The CDR3 DNA reads as TGTGCCTGGAGCGCGCAGGGGGGAAAAGCTTTCTTT. Amino acids: CAWSAQGGKAFF.